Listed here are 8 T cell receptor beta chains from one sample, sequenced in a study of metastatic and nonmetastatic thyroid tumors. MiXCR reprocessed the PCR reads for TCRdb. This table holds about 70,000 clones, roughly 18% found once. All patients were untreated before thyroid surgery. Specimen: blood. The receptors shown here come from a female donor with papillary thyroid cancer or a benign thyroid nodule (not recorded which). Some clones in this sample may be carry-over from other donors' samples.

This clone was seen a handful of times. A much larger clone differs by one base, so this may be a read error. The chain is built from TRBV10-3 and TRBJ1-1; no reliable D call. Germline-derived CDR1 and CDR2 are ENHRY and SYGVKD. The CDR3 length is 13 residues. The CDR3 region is CAISGRLYTESFF. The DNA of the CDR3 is TGTGCCATCAGTGGGCGTCTCTACACTGAATCTTTCTTT.

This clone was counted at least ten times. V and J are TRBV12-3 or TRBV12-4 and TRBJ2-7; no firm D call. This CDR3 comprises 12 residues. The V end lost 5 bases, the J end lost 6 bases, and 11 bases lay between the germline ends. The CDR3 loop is CASSLRRREQYF. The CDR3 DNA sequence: TGTGCCAGCAGTCTGAGACGGCGCGAGCAGTACTTC.

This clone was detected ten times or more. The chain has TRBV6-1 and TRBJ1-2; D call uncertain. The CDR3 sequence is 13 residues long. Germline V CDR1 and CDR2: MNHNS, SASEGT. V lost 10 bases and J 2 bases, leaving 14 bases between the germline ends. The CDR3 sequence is CATGRAGNYGYTF. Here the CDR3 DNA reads TGTGCCACCGGCCGCGCGGGGAACTATGGCTACACCTTC.

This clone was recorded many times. CDR3 loop: CASSQEWLAGAGRTDTQYF. The DNA of the CDR3 is TGTGCCAGCAGCCAAGAGTGGCTAGCGGGAGCGGGCCGCACAGATACGCAGTATTTT. The rearrangement joins TRBV3-1 to TRBJ2-3, with 10 positions matching TRBD2. V gave up 0 bases and J gave up 1 base; unmatched junction bases: 10. Germline values: CDR1 LGHDT, CDR2 YNNKEL (reference sequence). CDR3 length equals 19 residues.

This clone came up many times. The chain's CDR3 is CASSATTHFKTGGVDNEQFF. The CDR3 DNA reads TGTGCCAGCAGCGCCACAACCCATTTTAAGACGGGTGGTGTGGACAATGAGCAGTTCTTC. V and J are TRBV25-1 and TRBJ2-1; no firm D call. CDR3 length: 20 amino acids. The ends were cut back, 6 bases at V and 5 bases at J, with 32 bases in the middle. Germline CDR1 is MGHDK and CDR2 is SYGVNS.

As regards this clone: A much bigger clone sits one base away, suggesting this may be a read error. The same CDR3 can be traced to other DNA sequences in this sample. The CDR3 DNA follows: TGTGCCAGCAGCCCAGGTGAGGGAAGGACTGAAGCTTTCTTT. Amino acid sequence: CASSPGEGRTEAFF. V and J are TRBV9 and TRBJ1-1, with unresolved D. Between the trimmed V and J ends, which lost 4 bases and 5 bases, there was a span of 15 bases. Germline CDR1 reads SGDLS; CDR2 reads YYNGEE. There are 14 residues in the CDR3.

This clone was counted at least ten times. In DNA form, the CDR3 reads TGCAGCGACTATGACAGGTCCTATGGCTACACCTTC. Its protein is CSDYDRSYGYTF. The chain uses TRBV29-1 and TRBJ1-2; D possibly corresponds to TRBD1 (6 bases). The ends were cut back, 7 bases at V and 4 bases at J, with 13 bases in the middle. Germline V gene data show CDR1 as SQVTM and CDR2 as ANQGSEA. The CDR3 has 12 residues.

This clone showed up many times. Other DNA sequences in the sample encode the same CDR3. The CDR3 protein is CASSIGVGTYEQYF. The DNA of the CDR3 is TGTGCCAGTAGTATCGGCGTCGGAACCTACGAGCAGTACTTC. The gene calls are TRBV19 and TRBJ2-7; no clear D gene. Germline V CDR1 and CDR2: LNHDA, SQIVND (reference sequence). The CDR3 totals 14 residues. The V gene lost 3 bases and the J gene lost 2 bases, with 11 bases spanning the gap. Supplemented by reference TRBV19 and TRBJ2-7, the full variable domain reads DGGITQSPKYLFRKEGQNVTLSCEQNLNHDAMYWYRQDPGQGLRLIYYSQIVNDFQKGDIAEGYSVSREKKESFPLTVTSAQKNPTAFYLCASSIGVGTYEQYFGPGTRLTVT.